This T cell receptor (beta chain) was sequenced in a study of shared clonotypes between healthy human individuals. Whole-study context: CD8 memory received one plate per donor, CD8 naive two, CD4 memory three and CD4 naive three. Findings of the study overall: An effect of sequencing depth on clonotype sharing among donors was expected.

The CDR3 covers 14 residues. Trimming shortened V by 4 bases and J by 0 bases, and 10 bases separated the two germline ends. Germline CDR1 reads MNHEY; CDR2 reads SMNVEV (reference sequence). Libraries were prepared by immunoSEQ multiplex PCR; TCRdb keeps only in-frame clonotypes and omits some of them. The sample yields under 2,500,000 clones, approximately 94% seen once. This clone was observed a single time. No antigen is known for it. The sample contains more than one DNA sequence encoding this CDR3. The TCR comes from a man aged 18 to 30 in good health. Specimen: naive CD4+ T cells sorted from blood. The subset: CD45RA+ positively selected. The V gene is TRBV27, the J gene TRBJ2-7; D may be TRBD2 (5 bases). CDR3 amino acids: CASSSQRSSYEQYF. Here the CDR3 DNA reads TGTGCCAGCAGTTCCCAGCGGAGCTCCTACGAGCAGTACTTC.